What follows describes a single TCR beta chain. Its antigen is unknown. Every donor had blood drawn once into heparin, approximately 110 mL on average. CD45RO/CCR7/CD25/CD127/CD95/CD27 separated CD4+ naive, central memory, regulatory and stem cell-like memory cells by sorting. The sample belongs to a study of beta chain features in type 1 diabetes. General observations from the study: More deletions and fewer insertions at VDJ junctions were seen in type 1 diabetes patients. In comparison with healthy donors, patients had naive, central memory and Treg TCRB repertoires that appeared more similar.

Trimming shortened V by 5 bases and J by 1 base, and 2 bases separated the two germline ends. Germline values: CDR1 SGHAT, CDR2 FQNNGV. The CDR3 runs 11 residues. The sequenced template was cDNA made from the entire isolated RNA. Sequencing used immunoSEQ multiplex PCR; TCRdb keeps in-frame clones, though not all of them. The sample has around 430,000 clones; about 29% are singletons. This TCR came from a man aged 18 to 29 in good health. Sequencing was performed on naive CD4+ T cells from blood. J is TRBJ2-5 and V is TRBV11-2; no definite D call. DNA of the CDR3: TGTGCCAGCAGCACCCAAGAGACCCAGTACTTC. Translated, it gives CASSTQETQYF.